This T cell receptor (beta chain) was found in a study of shared clonotypes between healthy human individuals. The V and J ends lost 5 bases and 4 bases, in that order; junction bases with no gene match: 6. CDR1 SSHAT and CDR2 FNYEAQ come from the germline V gene (reference sequence). CDR3 length: 16 residues. Produced via immunoSEQ multiplex PCR; TCRdb's table is partial and in-frame only. Altogether about 560,000 clones are present, roughly four fifths being singletons, with the ten largest covering 12%. Adult donors, all healthy and HIV-negative, had no recent acute infections or vaccinations. Whole-study findings and limits: Tissues were not sampled, only blood, and their repertoires likely differ. Represented genetic and exposure-history diversity was restricted by having few donors. Investigators expected sequencing depth to affect clonotype sharing among donors.

Of note for this clone: Its target is not known.

The J gene is TRBJ2-3, the V gene TRBV7-7, with TRBD2 matching over 13 bases. This receptor was identified in a woman aged 40 to 50 in good health. Some clones in this sample may be carry-over from other donors' samples. Sample: PBMCs. The CDR3 protein is CASSPGLAGVPDTQYF. In nucleotides, the CDR3 is TGTGCCAGCAGCCCCGGACTAGCGGGAGTTCCAGATACGCAGTATTTT.